The 18 T cell receptor beta chains below were found in one sample sequenced in a study of T cell responses to AZD1222 COVID-19 vaccine. Profiling relied on immunoSEQ multiplex PCR, and the TCRdb table lists in-frame clones only, not all of them. The sample holds approximately 94,000 clones, 80% to 90% seen once. The sample here was peripheral blood, taken on day 0 of AZD1222 vaccination. The source of these receptors is an adult in good health.

A note on this clone: One end of the junction varies from germline; a read error may be responsible. The chain has TRBV6-5 and TRBJ1-1; D is unresolved. From germline, CDR1 is MNHEY and CDR2 SVGAGI. The CDR3 length is 14 residues. CDR3 bases: TGTGCCAGCAGATACTCCGATGACGGAACTGAAGCTTTCTTT. This encodes CASRYSDDGTEAFF.

J is TRBJ1-5 and V is TRBV4-1; 7 bases are shared with TRBD1. V lost 1 base to trimming and J lost 9 bases; unmatched junction nucleotides: 9. Germline lookup yields CDR1 MGHRA and CDR2 YSYEKL. The CDR3 runs 15 residues. This CDR3 is CASSQAGTAAMPQHF. The CDR3 nucleotides read TGCGCCAGCAGCCAAGCCGGGACAGCTGCTATGCCCCAGCATTTT.

Only a few counts were recorded for this clone. The chain links TRBV19 to TRBJ2-3; possibly TRBD2 for D (7 bases). The length of the CDR3 is 15 residues. Germline CDR1 and CDR2: LNHDA and SQIVND (reference sequence). Trimming removed 6 bases from V and 8 bases from J, with 21 bases in between. The CDR3 spells CASRSRGGVARTQYF. CDR3 nucleotide sequence: TGTGCCAGTAGATCAAGGGGGGGAGTCGCGCGTACGCAGTATTTT.

This chain joins TRBV5-4 and TRBJ1-1, with D unclear. The V end lost 1 base, the J end lost 1 base, and 11 bases lay between the germline ends. CDR3 size: 15 residues. CDR1 SGHNT and CDR2 YYREEE come from the germline V gene (reference sequence). In DNA form, the CDR3 reads TGTGCCAGCAGCTTGTCTCTGATCCGGAACACTGAAGCTTTCTTT. The encoded protein is CASSLSLIRNTEAFF.

This clone was seen only a few times. V gene TRBV9 combines with J gene TRBJ1-1, with 9 bases identical to TRBD1. CDR3 size: 17 residues. V dropped 2 bases and J dropped 6; count of bases not matched to a gene: 14. CDR1 is SGDLS, CDR2 YYNGEE, per germline. CDR3 nucleotides: TGTGCCAGCAGCGTTGGATCATTACAGGGGGCAAAGTCTGAAGCTTTCTTT. Translation gives CASSVGSLQGAKSEAFF.

The chain combines TRBV7-9 with TRBJ2-1; a weak D match, TRBD2 (5 bases). The ends were cut back, 1 base at V and 4 bases at J, with 11 bases in the middle. From germline, CDR1 is SEHNR and CDR2 FQNEAQ (reference sequence). The CDR3 length is 15 residues. Here the CDR3 reads CASSLESSPYNEQFF. The CDR3 DNA is TGTGCCAGCAGCTTAGAGTCTAGCCCATACAATGAGCAGTTCTTC.

This chain connects TRBV9 to TRBJ1-2, with D tentatively TRBD1 (6 bases). The CDR3 is 16 residues long. From germline, CDR1 is SGDLS and CDR2 YYNGEE. Trimming cost V 3 bases and J 6 bases, with 21 bases left between them. The CDR3 DNA reads TGTGCCAGCAGCGGAGGGGTGGCAGGGGAAAGGGATGGCTACACCTTC. Protein product: CASSGGVAGERDGYTF.

The rearrangement joins TRBV7-2 to TRBJ2-5; D is tentatively TRBD1 or TRBD2 (5 bases each). The CDR3 spans 13 residues. CDR1 and CDR2 from the germline V gene are SGHTA and FQGNSA. The V and J ends lost 2 bases and 5 bases respectively, with 9 bases between them. The CDR3 spells CASSLQGRETQYF. The CDR3 DNA is TGTGCCAGCAGCTTACAGGGACGGGAGACCCAGTACTTC. The whole variable domain, filled in from reference TRBV7-2 and TRBJ2-5, reads GAGVSQSPSNKVTEKGKDVELRCDPISGHTALYWYRQSLGQGLEFLIYFQGNSAPDKSGLPSDRFSAERTGGSVSTLTIQRTQQEDSAVYLCASSLQGRETQYFGPGTRLLVL.

This chain uses TRBV19 with TRBJ1-4; TRBD1 agrees at 7 bases. The CDR3 is 15 amino acids. The germline gives CDR1 LNHDA, CDR2 SQIVND (reference sequence). With V trimmed by 6 bases and J by 5 bases, 9 bases remained unmatched. The CDR3 DNA sequence: TGTGCCAGTAGGACTCGGGACAGAGAAAATGAAAAACTGTTTTTT. Translating it yields CASRTRDRENEKLFF.

As DNA, the CDR3 is TGTGCCAGCACCTTAGGGCTCAATCAGCCCCAGCATTTT. This sequence encodes CASTLGLNQPQHF. This chain joins TRBV12-3 or TRBV12-4 and TRBJ1-5; no clear D. The CDR3 length is 13 residues. The V end was cut by 7 bases, the J end by 3 bases, with 10 bases between.

The chain combines TRBV5-1 with TRBJ2-7; 12 bases line up with TRBD1. The CDR3 has 16 residues. Germline loops: CDR1 SGHRS, CDR2 YFSETQ. V was pared by 1 base and J by 5 bases, with 7 bases of the junction left unmatched. The CDR3 here is CASSLSGTGGRDEQYF. CDR3 in DNA: TGCGCCAGCAGCTTGAGTGGGACAGGGGGCAGGGACGAGCAGTACTTC.

The chain joins TRBV27 to TRBJ2-3, with D unresolved. The ends were cut back, 5 bases at V and 2 bases at J, with 14 bases in the middle. Germline CDR1 and CDR2: MNHEY and SMNVEV (reference sequence). The CDR3 covers 15 residues. DNA of the CDR3: TGTGCCAGCAGTCCGGTTGCCTTACTCACAGATACGCAGTATTTT. Its translation: CASSPVALLTDTQYF.

In its sample, this clone was seen a few times. This rearrangement joins TRBV7-9 to TRBJ1-4; D gene uncertain. Germline assignment: CDR1 SEHNR and CDR2 FQNEAQ (reference sequence). Trimming took 1 base from V and 10 from J, leaving 10 bases between them. The CDR3 loop spans 13 amino acids. The CDR3 nucleotides are TGTGCCAGCAGCTTAGGGAACTCCGGAAAACTGTTTTTT. Translating gives CASSLGNSGKLFF.

V usage is TRBV30 and J usage is TRBJ1-6; no firm D call. V gave up 2 bases and J gave up 11 bases, with 10 bases separating them. CDR3 length: 12 residues. In germline, CDR1 is GTSNPN, CDR2 SVGIG (reference sequence). In DNA form, the CDR3 reads TGTGCCTGGAGTAGGGTGAGGACACCCCTCCACTTT. The encoded protein is CAWSRVRTPLHF.

CDR3 coding DNA: TGTGCCATCAGTGGAACAGGGCTGGACACTGAAGCTTTCTTT. Translation: CAISGTGLDTEAFF. The chain uses TRBV10-3 and TRBJ1-1, with D possibly matching TRBD1 (6 bases). This CDR3 contains 14 residues. Trimming cost V 4 bases and J 3 bases, with 12 bases left between them. CDR1 is ENHRY and CDR2 is SYGVKD in the germline V gene.

This clone turned up a few times. The V call is TRBV5-5, the J call TRBJ2-7; TRBD1 matches 8 bases. V lost 4 bases and J lost 3; bases outside the gene matches: 6. CDR3 size: 14 residues. Germline CDR1 SGHKS, CDR2 YYEKEE (reference sequence). The CDR3 bases are TGTGCCAGCAGCCACGAGACAGGGGACTACGAGCAGTACTTC. Encoded protein: CASSHETGDYEQYF.

The chain combines TRBV7-2 with TRBJ1-2; D not certain. The germline V and J ends were trimmed by 0 bases and 0 bases, with 11 bases remaining between them. The CDR3 extends over 16 amino acids. Germline CDR1 and CDR2: SGHTA and FQGNSA. The CDR3 DNA reads TGTGCCAGCAGCTTAGCGGCAGGTGAAGCTAACTATGGCTACACCTTC. This gives the protein CASSLAAGEANYGYTF. Full variable domain (outside the CDR3, taken from reference TRBV7-2 and TRBJ1-2): GAGVSQSPSNKVTEKGKDVELRCDPISGHTALYWYRQSLGQGLEFLIYFQGNSAPDKSGLPSDRFSAERTGGSVSTLTIQRTQQEDSAVYLCASSLAAGEANYGYTFGSGTRLTVV.

The chain uses TRBV18 and TRBJ1-2; 9 nucleotides agree with TRBD1. The V gene's germline CDR1 is KGHSH and CDR2 LQKENI. J was trimmed by 2 bases and V by 2 bases; bases with no gene match: 6. The CDR3 runs 16 residues. CDR3 bases: TGTGCCAGCTCACCAGAGGGGACAGGGCGAAACTATGGCTACACCTTC. It specifies CASSPEGTGRNYGYTF.